Listed below are T cell receptor beta chains from one sample, sequenced in a study of blood T cells in healthy people across ages. TCRdb called the 5' RACE reads again in MiXCR, with one record for every CDR3 protein. In the table there are approximately 810,000 distinct CDR3 sequences, around 30% of which are singletons. Sequencing used blood. The receptors here all came from a woman over 75 in good health. Both conserved end residues are part of each CDR3. The D gene is left open where the match is weak. Some rows have no size entry. The others give once, few or many, or a class for an expanded clone.

>TRBJ1-2|-|TRBV7-2|many
TGTGCCAGCAGCTTAGAGGTTGGGGCAGCGGGCCTTGGCTACACCTTC
CASSLEVGAAGLGYTF
>TRBJ2-3|TRBD2|TRBV27|many
TGTGCCAGCAGTACACTAGCGGGGACCGCAGATACGCAGTATTTT
CASSTLAGTADTQYF
>TRBJ1-4|-|TRBV27|few
TGTGCCAGCAGTTCTTTCGGGGGACGTGATGAAAAACTGTTTTTT
CASSSFGGRDEKLFF
>TRBJ2-5|TRBD2|TRBV12-3/TRBV12-4|-
TGTGCCAGCAGACCTAGCGGGAGCTTAGAGACCCAGTACTTC
CASRPSGSLETQYF
>TRBJ1-5|-|TRBV15|few
TGTGCCACCAGCAAACACAATCAGCCCCAGCATTTT
CATSKHNQPQHF
>TRBJ2-3|TRBD1|TRBV7-2|-
TGTGCCAGCAGCTCGGACAGGACAACAGATACGCAGTATTTT
CASSSDRTTDTQYF
>TRBJ2-7|-|TRBV6-2/TRBV6-3|many
TGTGCCAGCAGTTACGGACAGTCCTTCGAGCAGTACTTC
CASSYGQSFEQYF
>TRBJ2-3|TRBD2|TRBV9|-
TGTGCCAGCAGCGCCCGACTAGCGGGGGGCGGGGAAGGTACGCAGTATTTT
CASSARLAGGGEGTQYF
>TRBJ2-7|TRBD2|TRBV28|-
TGTGCCAGCAGTCTGGGGGGGGGAGTTCGGGCCGTTGACGAGCAGTACTTC
CASSLGGGVRAVDEQYF
>TRBJ1-4|-|TRBV5-6|many
TGTGCCAGCAGCTTACTCGGGACGGCAACTAATGAAAAACTGTTTTTT
CASSLLGTATNEKLFF
>TRBJ1-1|TRBD1|TRBV20-1|many
TGCAGTGCTAGAGCCTTGGGACAGGGCCCTGAAGCTTTCTTT
CSARALGQGPEAFF
>TRBJ2-2|TRBD2|TRBV6-5|-
TGTGCCAGCATCTCGGGACTAACGGGCGCCGGGGAGCTGTTTTTT
CASISGLTGAGELFF
>TRBJ2-3|TRBD2|TRBV12-3/TRBV12-4|-
TGTGCCAGCAGTTCGACTAGCGTGGGGGTCGATGCGCAGTATTTT
CASSSTSVGVDAQYF
>TRBJ2-7|TRBD2|TRBV15|many
TGTGCCACCAGCAGAGTCCCTAGCGGCAACTACGAGCAGTACTTC
CATSRVPSGNYEQYF
>TRBJ2-2|-|TRBV14|once
TGTGCCAGCAGCCAAGATCCCAGGTCGAACACCGGGGAGCTGTTTTTT
CASSQDPRSNTGELFF
>TRBJ1-1|-|TRBV5-1|-
TGCGCCAGCAGCTTGGTGCTCGGACAGCCACACACTGAAGCTTTCTTT
CASSLVLGQPHTEAFF
>TRBJ2-7|TRBD1|TRBV11-2|few
TGTGCCAGCAGCTCCGGGACAGGGGTACACGAGCAGTACTTC
CASSSGTGVHEQYF
>TRBJ2-4|-|TRBV6-2/TRBV6-3|many
TGTGCCAGCAGCGACGGGGGAACGGCGGCCAAAAACATTCAGTACTTC
CASSDGGTAAKNIQYF
>TRBJ1-4|-|TRBV7-2|-
TGTGCCAGCAGCTTAGGGGCGGGGGGCGAAAAACTGTTTTTT
CASSLGAGGEKLFF
>TRBJ1-2|TRBD1|TRBV7-8|-
TGTGCCAGCAGCCAGGGACAGTGGGGCTACACCTTC
CASSQGQWGYTF
>TRBJ2-5|-|TRBV6-6|many
TGTGCCAGCAGTTTGACAACCCAAGAGACCCAGTACTTC
CASSLTTQETQYF
>TRBJ1-1|-|TRBV4-1|-
TGCGCCAGCAGCCAGGCTGTTGGGGTCTATTTCTTT
CASSQAVGVYFF
>TRBJ1-2|-|TRBV18|-
TGTGCCAGCTCACCCTTCCCCGGTCGCGGCTACACCTTC
CASSPFPGRGYTF
>TRBJ1-6|-|TRBV18|few
TGTGCCAGCTCACCGACAGAGCAGAATTCACCCCTCCACTTT
CASSPTEQNSPLHF
>TRBJ1-1|-|TRBV28|-
TGTGCCAGCAGTTTGGCGGGCGGCGCTGAAGCTTTCTTT
CASSLAGGAEAFF
>TRBJ2-7|-|TRBV7-8|many
TGTGCCAGCAGCCGCCGACAGGGAGGTACCCAGTACTTC
CASSRRQGGTQYF
>TRBJ2-5|TRBD2|TRBV25-1|many
TGTGCCAGCAGTCCCCGGACTAGCGGGGTGAAGACCCAGTACTTC
CASSPRTSGVKTQYF
>TRBJ2-7|-|TRBV7-2|-
TGTGCCAGCAGCTTAGGGGCAGGGCTCGAGCAGTACTTC
CASSLGAGLEQYF
>TRBJ2-5|-|TRBV9|-
TGTGCCAGCAGCGTCCCTACAGAAGACCGGCAGTACTTC
CASSVPTEDRQYF
>TRBJ2-7|TRBD1|TRBV7-2|many
TGTGCCAGCAGCTTATACCTTACAGGGGGTTCCTACGAGCAGTACTTC
CASSLYLTGGSYEQYF
>TRBJ2-3|TRBD1|TRBV5-1|few
TGCACCAGCAGCATCAGGGGGCCCCCCACAGATACGCAGTATTTT
CTSSIRGPPTDTQYF
>TRBJ2-1|TRBD2|TRBV20-1|many
TGCAGTGCTAGAGAAGAAGCGGGGCTTCCCTACAATGAGCAGTTCTTC
CSAREEAGLPYNEQFF
>TRBJ2-2|-|TRBV29-1|-
TGCAGCGTGTGCCGGGAAACTGACGGGGAGCTGTTTTTT
CSVCRETDGELFF
>TRBJ2-1|-|TRBV7-7|-
TGTGCCAGCAGCTCCCTAGGACAGTTTTCATGCAATGAGCAGTTCTTC
CASSSLGQFSCNEQFF
>TRBJ2-7|-|TRBV20-1|few
TGCAGTGCAAGGGACACTACTACCTACGAGCAGTACTTC
CSARDTTTYEQYF
>TRBJ1-5|-|TRBV2|few
TGTGCCAGCAGTGAGGACCCTTGGCAGCCCCAGCATTTT
CASSEDPWQPQHF
>TRBJ2-3|-|TRBV6-2/TRBV6-3|many
TGTGCCAGCAGTTACCGGGACTTCCCGGATACGCAGTATTTT
CASSYRDFPDTQYF
>TRBJ2-3|-|TRBV20-1|-
TGCAGTGCTAGCTACCCGAGGCTAGGTCTTACAGATACGCAGTATTTT
CSASYPRLGLTDTQYF
>TRBJ2-1|-|TRBV11-2|many
TGTGCCAGCAGCCCGACAGGGAGGGCAGCTGAGCAGTTCTTC
CASSPTGRAAEQFF
>TRBJ1-1|-|TRBV6-5|-
TGTGCCAGCAGGGCGACAGCCTTACGCACTGAAGCTTTCTTT
CASRATALRTEAFF
>TRBJ2-5|-|TRBV12-3/TRBV12-4|-
TGTGCCAGCAGTCCTCCAGGTACTACCCAGTACTTC
CASSPPGTTQYF
>TRBJ2-3|-|TRBV20-1|-
TGCAGTGCTGGAAGATACACAGATACGCAGTATTTT
CSAGRYTDTQYF
>TRBJ1-5|-|TRBV5-5|-
TGTGCCAGCAGCTTAGGAAGGGATCCGCCCCAGCATTTT
CASSLGRDPPQHF
>TRBJ2-2|-|TRBV4-1|few
TGCGCCAGCAGCGCGGGACAGACGAACACCGGGGAGCTGTTTTTT
CASSAGQTNTGELFF
>TRBJ2-7|TRBD2|TRBV6-5|-
TGTGCCAGCAGTAAGACTAGCGGGGGCACGTACGAGCAGTACTTC
CASSKTSGGTYEQYF
>TRBJ2-2|TRBD2|TRBV20-1|few
TGCAGTGCTAGATCTAGCGGAACCACCGGGGAGCTGTTTTTT
CSARSSGTTGELFF
>TRBJ2-7|-|TRBV29-1|few
TGCAGCGTTTTACGATCGGGAGATGAGTCCGTCGAGCAGTACTTC
CSVLRSGDESVEQYF
>TRBJ2-3|-|TRBV12-3/TRBV12-4|-
TGTGCCAGCAGTTTTATCCCAGGGCGCACAGATATGGAATATTTT
CASSFIPGRTDMEYF
>TRBJ1-2|TRBD1|TRBV7-2|-
TGTGCCAGCAGCTCCGTCGGACAGGGGATATATGGCTACACCTTC
CASSSVGQGIYGYTF